These T cell receptor beta chains were read from a single sample in a study of response to subunit inactivated influenza vaccine. A single record per CDR3 protein comes from TCRdb applying MiXCR to the RT-PCR reads. The table records fewer than 700,000 distinct CDR3 sequences, about an eighth of them present only once. The sample here was PBMCs from blood, taken about 6 weeks after vaccination. These receptors originate from a man aged 45-60 years who received an inactivated influenza vaccine. The CDR3 runs from the conserved cysteine through the conserved F or W. A D gene is named only where the DNA matches it firmly. A clone size is listed for some rows: how often the clone was seen (once, few, many), or a class if it is expanded.

size	D	V	J	length	DNA	CDR3
few	-	TRBV28	TRBJ2-7	14	TGTGCCAGCAGTTTTAGAAAAGGGGGACACGAGCAGTACTTC	CASSFRKGGHEQYF
few	-	TRBV5-1	TRBJ2-2	14	TGCGCCAGCCGCGACGGATCGAACACCGGGGAGCTGTTTTTT	CASRDGSNTGELFF
many	TRBD2	TRBV29-1	TRBJ2-1	14	TGCAGCGTTGTGTCTAGCGGGAGGGGTAATGAGCAGTTCTTC	CSVVSSGRGNEQFF
few	-	TRBV3-1	TRBJ2-7	14	TGTGCCAGCAGCCAAGACCACGTAGGATACGAGCAGTACTTC	CASSQDHVGYEQYF
many	TRBD1	TRBV5-5	TRBJ2-3	15	TGTGCCAGCAGCTTGGATCTCAGGGGGCGGGATACGCAGTATTTT	CASSLDLRGRDTQYF
-	-	TRBV7-2	TRBJ1-3	15	TGTGCCAGCAGCTTAGTCACGGCCTCTGGAAACACCATATATTTT	CASSLVTASGNTIYF
-	-	TRBV7-8	TRBJ2-7	14	TGTGCCAGCAGCTTCCGGTCCCCTTCCTACGAGCAGTACTTC	CASSFRSPSYEQYF
-	-	TRBV2	TRBJ2-7	14	TGTGCCAGCAGTGACCCGCCGATCAGCTACGAGCAGTACTTC	CASSDPPISYEQYF
-	TRBD1	TRBV20-1	TRBJ1-4	16	TGCTGTGCTACAAGACAGGGGGCGCAGACTAATGAAAAACTGTTTTTT	CCATRQGAQTNEKLFF
few	-	TRBV20-1	TRBJ2-7	13	TGCAGTGCTAGCAGCGGAGCGGGCCACGAGCAGTACTTC	CSASSGAGHEQYF
few	TRBD1	TRBV4-1	TRBJ1-2	14	TGCGCCAGCAGCCCGGGACAGAACATTCAAGGCTACACCTTC	CASSPGQNIQGYTF
-	TRBD1	TRBV6-1	TRBJ2-7	15	TGTGCCAGCAGTAGCAAGGGACAGGGTGTCCACGAGCAGTACTTC	CASSSKGQGVHEQYF
few	TRBD1	TRBV11-2	TRBJ1-1	16	TGTGCCAGCAGCCTTCAGCTTCAGGGGGTAAACACTGAAGCTTTCTTT	CASSLQLQGVNTEAFF
many	-	TRBV7-2	TRBJ1-4	15	TGTGCCAGCAGCTTTTCAGGGAGCTATAATGAAAAACTGTTTTTT	CASSFSGSYNEKLFF
many	-	TRBV4-2	TRBJ2-1	16	TGTGCCAGCAGCCAAAGTCTCCTGAGCTCCTACAATGAGCAGTTCTTC	CASSQSLLSSYNEQFF
-	-	TRBV20-1	TRBJ2-7	17	TGCAGTGCTAGTAGTATGGGTATTCGCGGGATTGCCTACGAGCAGTACTTC	CSASSMGIRGIAYEQYF
few	-	TRBV21-1	TRBJ2-1	16	TGTGCCAGTCGTACCTACTGTCCCCCTTACTACAATGAGCAGTTCTTC	CASRTYCPPYYNEQFF
few	-	TRBV24-1	TRBJ2-1	15	TGTGCCACCAGTGATTTTTCCAGGGTTGGCAATGAGCAGTTCTTC	CATSDFSRVGNEQFF
few	TRBD2	TRBV29-1	TRBJ2-1	16	TGCAGCGTTGAAGAACTAGCGGGGCTAACCTACAATGAGCAGTTCTTC	CSVEELAGLTYNEQFF
-	TRBD2	TRBV20-1	TRBJ2-7	13	TGCAGTGCGTGGGACTACGGCGGCTGCGAGCAGTACTTC	CSAWDYGGCEQYF
many	TRBD1	TRBV4-1	TRBJ2-1	16	TGCGCCAGCAGCCAAGTTGACAGGGTGACATACAATGAGCAGTTCTTC	CASSQVDRVTYNEQFF
-	-	TRBV20-1	TRBJ2-3	14	TGCAGTGCAAGTAGCGGAACCGACACAGATACGCAGTATTTT	CSASSGTDTDTQYF
many	-	TRBV20-1	TRBJ2-1	14	TGCAGTGCCAGAAACTTGGGCCGCAGCGATGAGCAGTTCTTC	CSARNLGRSDEQFF
-	TRBD2	TRBV28	TRBJ2-7	15	TGTGCCAGCACCATAGCGGGAGGGCCATTTAATGAGCAGTACTTC	CASTIAGGPFNEQYF
few	-	TRBV4-3	TRBJ2-2	16	TGCGCCAGCAGCCAAGTAGGCCAGGGAAACACCGGGGAGCTGTTTTTT	CASSQVGQGNTGELFF
few	TRBD1	TRBV12-3/TRBV12-4	TRBJ2-3	14	TGTGCCAGCAACATAGGACAGGGCACAGATACGCAGTATTTT	CASNIGQGTDTQYF
many	-	TRBV29-1	TRBJ2-3	10	TGCAGCGGTGGCACAGATACGCAGTATTTT	CSGGTDTQYF
few	TRBD2	TRBV12-3/TRBV12-4	TRBJ2-3	18	TGTGCCAGCAGTTTTGTGGCTAGCGGGAGGGCCGGCACAGATACGCAGTATTTT	CASSFVASGRAGTDTQYF
few	-	TRBV20-1	TRBJ2-1	16	TGCAGTGCCCTGGGCACCACGAATTACTCCTACAATGAGCAGTTCTTC	CSALGTTNYSYNEQFF
many	-	TRBV6-5	TRBJ2-1	15	TGTGCCAGCAGTTACTGGAGGGGGGGGTACAATGAGCAGTTCTTC	CASSYWRGGYNEQFF
many	TRBD2	TRBV20-1	TRBJ2-1	15	TGCAGTGCTACCGCCCCTAGCGGGGGTGACAATGAGCAGTTCTTC	CSATAPSGGDNEQFF
-	-	TRBV7-2	TRBJ2-7	16	TGTGCCAGCAGCTGGGGGCTAAGCGGGCCTTCCTACGAGCAGTACTTC	CASSWGLSGPSYEQYF
-	TRBD2	TRBV11-2	TRBJ2-1	17	TGTGCCAGCAGCGAGACTAGCGGGAGCCCCTCCTACAATGAGCAGTTCTTC	CASSETSGSPSYNEQFF
many	TRBD1	TRBV5-1	TRBJ2-2	15	TGCGCCAGCAGCCCCCGACAGGGTTCAACCGGGGAGCTGTTTTTT	CASSPRQGSTGELFF
few	TRBD1	TRBV7-9	TRBJ1-1	12	TGTGCCAGCAGCCACAGGGGAACTGAAGCTTTCTTT	CASSHRGTEAFF
few	-	TRBV5-1	TRBJ2-5	16	TGCGCCAGCAGCTTGGTGGGGGCGCGTAGGCAAGAGACCCAGTACTTC	CASSLVGARRQETQYF